The table lists the clone carrying this T cell receptor (beta chain) with a count of one. No antigen is known for it. This sample is drawn from a study of cytomegalovirus exposure and HLA in healthy donors. Findings of the study overall: According to a later analysis, donors in an Asian-associated ancestry cluster reportedly had fewer N-insertions than the roughly 670-donor mean. Most sequenced TCRs were rare (though some public TCRs occurred in many donors).

This PCR relied on a set of 60 Vbeta primers and 13 Jbeta primers. The repertoire was sequenced with immunoSEQ multiplex PCR; TCRdb's copy has only in-frame clones and lacks some. The table records about 140,000 clones, 79% of them present only once. This TCR was recovered from a man aged 40-49 years in good health and CMV-seropositive. Specimen: PBMCs.

The CDR3 loop is CASSPGDGNWSPLHF. Written as DNA, the CDR3 is TGTGCCAGCTCACCAGGTGACGGGAATTGGTCACCCCTCCACTTT. The genes are TRBV18 and TRBJ1-6; no firm D call. The V gene's germline CDR1 is KGHSH and CDR2 LQKENI. The CDR3 is 15 amino acids. The germline V and J ends were trimmed by 2 bases and 10 bases, with 15 bases remaining between them. Full variable domain (rest looked up from reference TRBV18 and TRBJ1-6): NAGVMQNPRHLVRRRGQEARLRCSPMKGHSHVYWYRQLPEEGLKFMVYLQKENIIDESGMPKERFSAEFPKEGPSILRIQQVVRGDSAAYFCASSPGDGNWSPLHFGNGTRLTVT.